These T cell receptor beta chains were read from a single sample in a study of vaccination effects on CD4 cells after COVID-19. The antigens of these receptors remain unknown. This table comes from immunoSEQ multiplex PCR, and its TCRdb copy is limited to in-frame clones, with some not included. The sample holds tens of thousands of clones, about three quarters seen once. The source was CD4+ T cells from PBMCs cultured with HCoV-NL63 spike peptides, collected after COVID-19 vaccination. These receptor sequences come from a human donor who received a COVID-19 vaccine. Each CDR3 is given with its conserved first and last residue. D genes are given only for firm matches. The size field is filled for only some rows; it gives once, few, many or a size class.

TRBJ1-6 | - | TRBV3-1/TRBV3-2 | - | CASSQVGGTSNSPLHF | TGTGCCAGCAGCCAAGTTGGAGGGACCTCTAATTCACCCCTCCACTTT
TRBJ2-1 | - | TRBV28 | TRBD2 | CASSSGGGPGSYNEQFF | TGTGCCAGCAGTTCCGGCGGGGGTCCCGGATCCTACAATGAGCAGTTCTTC
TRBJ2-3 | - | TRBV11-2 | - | CASSSLAQYF | TGTGCCAGCAGCTCCCTCGCGCAGTATTTT
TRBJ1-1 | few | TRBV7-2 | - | CASSIQDTEAFF | TGTGCCAGCAGCATTCAGGACACTGAAGCTTTCTTT
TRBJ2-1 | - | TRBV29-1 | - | CSVGGSDIPYNEQFF | TGCAGCGTTGGAGGCAGTGATATACCCTACAATGAGCAGTTCTTC
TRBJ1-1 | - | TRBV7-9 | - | CASSLSIGRGEAFF | TGTGCCAGCAGCTTAAGCATCGGGCGGGGTGAAGCTTTCTTT
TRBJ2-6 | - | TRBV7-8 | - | CASSFRGLEYSGANVLTF | TGTGCCAGCAGCTTCCGAGGGCTTGAGTACTCCGGGGCCAACGTCCTGACTTTC
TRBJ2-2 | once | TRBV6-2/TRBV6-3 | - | CASSYAYDTGELFF | TGTGCCAGCAGTTATGCGTACGACACCGGGGAGCTGTTTTTT
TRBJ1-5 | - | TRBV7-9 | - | CASSRGDQPQHF | TGTGCCAGCAGCCGCGGGGATCAGCCCCAGCATTTT
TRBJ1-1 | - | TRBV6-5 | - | CATWEQVNTEAFF | TGTGCCACCTGGGAGCAGGTGAACACTGAAGCTTTCTTT
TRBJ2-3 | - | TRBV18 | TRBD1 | CASSPGTGTDTQYF | TGTGCCAGCTCACCCGGGACAGGGACAGATACGCAGTATTTT
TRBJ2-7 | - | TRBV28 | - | CASTLGTSIGLGEQYF | TGTGCCAGCACTTTGGGCACCAGCATAGGTTTAGGAGAGCAGTACTTC
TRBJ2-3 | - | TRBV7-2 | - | CASSLGPTITDTQYF | TGTGCCAGCAGCTTAGGACCAACCATCACAGATACGCAGTATTTT
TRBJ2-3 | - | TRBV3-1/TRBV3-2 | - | CASSQGSVPTDTQYF | TGTGCCAGCAGCCAAGGAAGCGTCCCCACAGATACGCAGTATTTT
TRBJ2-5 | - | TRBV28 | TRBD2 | CASSSAGGKEETQYF | TGTGCCAGCAGCTCAGCGGGAGGGAAAGAAGAGACCCAGTACTTC
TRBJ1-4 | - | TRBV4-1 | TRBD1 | CASSKGQLKDRKLFF | TGCGCCAGCAGCAAGGGACAGCTCAAAGATCGGAAACTGTTTTTT
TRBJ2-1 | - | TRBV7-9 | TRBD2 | CASSPRAGRSYNEQFF | TGTGCCAGCAGCCCGAGAGCGGGACGCTCCTACAATGAGCAGTTCTTC
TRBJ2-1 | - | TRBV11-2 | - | CASSRHLRSSYNEQFF | TGTGCCAGCAGCAGACACCTGCGGAGCTCCTACAATGAGCAGTTCTTC
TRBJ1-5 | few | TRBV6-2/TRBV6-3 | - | CASSYFGVGPQHF | TGTGCCAGCAGTTACTTCGGGGTGGGGCCCCAGCATTTT
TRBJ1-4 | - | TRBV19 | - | CASSTNRVGLRTNEKLFF | TGTGCCAGTAGTACCAACAGGGTAGGCCTCCGTACTAATGAAAAACTGTTTTTT
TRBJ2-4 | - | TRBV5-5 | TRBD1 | CASSWGQGAKNIQYF | TGTGCCAGCAGCTGGGGACAGGGGGCGAAGAACATTCAGTACTTC
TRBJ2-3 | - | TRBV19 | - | CASSIVGTDTQYF | TGTGCCAGTAGTATCGTCGGCACAGATACGCAGTATTTT
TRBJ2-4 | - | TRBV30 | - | CAWSQGLRINIQYF | TGTGCCTGGAGCCAAGGGTTACGGATAAACATTCAGTACTTC
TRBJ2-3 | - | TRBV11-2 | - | CASSLHTQYF | TGTGCCAGCAGCTTACATACGCAGTATTTT
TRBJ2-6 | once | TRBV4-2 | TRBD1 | CASSQTGGAGANVLTF | TGTGCCAGCAGCCAAACAGGGGGCGCTGGGGCCAACGTCCTGACTTTC
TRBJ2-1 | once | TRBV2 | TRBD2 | CASSGSGRARNEQFF | TGTGCCAGCAGTGGTAGCGGGAGGGCACGTAATGAGCAGTTCTTC
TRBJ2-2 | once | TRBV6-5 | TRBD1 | CASTTGGSGELFF | TGTGCCAGCACCACAGGGGGGTCCGGGGAGCTGTTTTTT
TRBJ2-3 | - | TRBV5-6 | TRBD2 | CASSFGLAGEADTQYF | TGTGCCAGCAGCTTTGGGTTAGCGGGAGAGGCAGATACGCAGTATTTT
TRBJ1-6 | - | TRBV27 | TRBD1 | CASSPSLLGGKSYNSPLHF | TGTGCCAGCAGTCCCAGCCTTCTAGGGGGCAAATCCTATAATTCACCCCTCCACTTT
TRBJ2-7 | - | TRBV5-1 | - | CASSSAGPTLPYEQYF | TGCGCCAGCAGCTCGGCAGGGCCCACACTTCCCTACGAGCAGTACTTC
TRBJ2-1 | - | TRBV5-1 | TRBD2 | CASSLYPGTSSNEQFF | TGCGCCAGCAGCCTTTACCCCGGGACTAGTTCTAATGAGCAGTTCTTC
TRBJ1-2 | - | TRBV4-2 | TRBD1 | CASSQVGQVNYGYTF | TGTGCCAGCAGCCAAGTGGGACAGGTTAACTATGGCTACACCTTC
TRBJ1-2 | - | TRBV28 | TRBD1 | CASRTGGAKNGYTF | TGTGCCAGCAGGACAGGGGGCGCTAAGAATGGCTACACCTTC
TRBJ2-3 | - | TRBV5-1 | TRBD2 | CASSLTPGLGADTQYF | TGCGCCAGCAGCTTAACTCCGGGACTAGGGGCAGATACGCAGTATTTT
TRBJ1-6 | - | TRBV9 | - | CASSVGPGIGDSPLHF | TGTGCCAGCAGCGTAGGTCCCGGGATTGGTGATTCACCCCTCCACTTT
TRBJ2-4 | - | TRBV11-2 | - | CASSSLDGRNIQYF | TGTGCCAGCAGCTCCCTGGACGGTCGAAACATTCAGTACTTC
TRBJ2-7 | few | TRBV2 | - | CASSELELFEQYF | TGTGCCAGCAGTGAGTTGGAGCTCTTCGAGCAGTACTTC
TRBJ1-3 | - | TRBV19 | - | CASSYRDGGNTIYF | TGTGCCAGTAGTTACCGGGACGGTGGAAACACCATATATTTT
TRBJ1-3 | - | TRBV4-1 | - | CASSLAPGASGNTIYF | TGCGCCAGCAGCCTTGCCCCAGGCGCCTCTGGAAACACCATATATTTT
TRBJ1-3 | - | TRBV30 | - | CAWGLDRLSIYF | TGTGCCTGGGGGCTTGACCGACTCTCCATATATTTT
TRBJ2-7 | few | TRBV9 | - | CASSVGGGGWEQYF | TGTGCCAGCAGCGTTGGGGGGGGCGGCTGGGAGCAGTACTTC
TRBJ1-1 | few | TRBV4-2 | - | CASSQGTEAFF | TGTGCCAGCAGCCAGGGGACTGAAGCTTTCTTT
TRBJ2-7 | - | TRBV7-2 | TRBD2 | CASSLGSGGSYEQYF | TGTGCCAGCAGCTTAGGTAGCGGGGGCTCCTACGAGCAGTACTTC
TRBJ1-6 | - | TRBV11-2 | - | CASSLEGYSGLHF | TGTGCCAGCAGCTTAGAAGGGTACTCGGGCCTCCACTTT
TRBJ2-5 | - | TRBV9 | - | CASSKSSGRRSGAQYF | TGTGCCAGCTCTAAGTCGTCAGGCAGACGTTCGGGGGCCCAGTACTTC
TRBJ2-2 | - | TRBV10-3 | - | CAITRGGGTNTGELFF | TGTGCCATCACTCGCGGAGGAGGGACAAACACCGGGGAGCTGTTTTTT
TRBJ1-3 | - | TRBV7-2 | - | CASRDSLSGNTIYF | TGTGCCAGCAGGGACAGTCTCTCTGGAAACACCATATATTTT
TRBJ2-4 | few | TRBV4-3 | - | CASSQAKQGFGKNIQYF | TGCGCCAGCAGCCAAGCCAAACAGGGATTCGGCAAAAACATTCAGTACTTC
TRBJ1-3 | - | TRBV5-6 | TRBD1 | CASSLGTGNSGNTIYF | TGTGCCAGCAGCTTGGGGACAGGGAACTCTGGAAACACCATATATTTT
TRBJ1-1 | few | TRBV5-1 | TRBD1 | CASATGANTEAFF | TGCGCCAGCGCGACAGGGGCGAACACTGAAGCTTTCTTT
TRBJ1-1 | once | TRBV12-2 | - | CASRLARSRGPTCTEAFF | TGTGCAAGTCGCTTAGCGAGGTCGAGAGGACCCACGTGCACTGAAGCTTTCTTT
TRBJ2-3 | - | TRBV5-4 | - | CASSPAGTSTDTQYF | TGTGCCAGCAGCCCGGCGGGGACTTCCACAGATACGCAGTATTTT
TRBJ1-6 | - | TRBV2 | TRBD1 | CASSENRDSGSPLHF | TGTGCCAGCAGTGAAAACCGGGACAGCGGTTCACCCCTCCACTTT
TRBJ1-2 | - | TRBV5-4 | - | CASSLGSHYGYTF | TGTGCCAGCAGCTTAGGGTCCCACTATGGCTACACCTTC